The next 21 T cell receptor beta chains were all read from a single sample in a study of shared clonotypes between healthy human individuals. Profiling relied on immunoSEQ multiplex PCR, and the TCRdb table lists in-frame clones only, not all of them. The sample carries a few million clones, 85% to 95% recorded once. Sequenced input: naive CD4+ T cells from PBMCs. The subset here: CD45RA+ positively selected. All receptors come from a man aged 18-30 years in good health. Some clones in this sample may be carry-over from other donors' samples.

The chain combines TRBV6-5 with TRBJ1-1, with 7 bases lining up with TRBD1. The V segment lost 5 bases and the J segment 1 base; nucleotides outside the gene matches: 4. Germline CDR1 and CDR2: MNHEY and SVGAGI. The CDR3 is made up of 14 amino acids. Here the CDR3 reads CASSQRTGNTEAFF. The DNA for the CDR3 is TGTGCCAGCAGTCAACGGACAGGGAACACTGAAGCTTTCTTT.

The rearrangement joins TRBV18 to TRBJ1-5; no firm D call. The CDR3 contains 15 residues. With 3 bases removed from V and 3 bases from J, the gap between germline ends came to 12 bases. Germline V gene data show CDR1 as KGHSH and CDR2 as LQKENI. In nucleotides, the CDR3 is TGTGCCAGCTCACCGACCTCTGACCCCAATCAGCCCCAGCATTTT. It codes for CASSPTSDPNQPQHF.

The count of this clone is one. This chain joins TRBV28 and TRBJ2-1; 13 nucleotides align to TRBD2. Germline CDR1 and CDR2: MDHEN and SYDVKM. CDR3 length: 17 residues. The ends lost 6 bases at V and 9 bases at J; junction bases unmatched: 14. CDR3 protein: CASSYGLAGEGLGEQFF. In nucleotides, the CDR3 is TGTGCCAGCAGCTATGGACTAGCGGGAGAGGGATTGGGTGAGCAGTTCTTC.

This clone was recorded once. The rearrangement links TRBV6-1 to TRBJ1-2; no reliable D call. Trimming took 8 bases from V and 8 from J, leaving 12 bases between them. Germline values: CDR1 MNHNS, CDR2 SASEGT. The CDR3 loop spans 11 amino acids. The chain's CDR3 is CASGVYWGYTF. For the CDR3, the DNA is TGTGCCAGCGGGGTGTACTGGGGCTACACCTTC.

The chain recombines TRBV28 with TRBJ1-5, with D unresolved. This CDR3 has 16 amino acids. V lost 1 base, J lost 1 base, and 11 bases lay in between. Germline CDR1 and CDR2: MDHEN and SYDVKM. The CDR3 DNA reads as TGTGCCAGCAGTTTATCGGCCCGGTTGAGCAATCAGCCCCAGCATTTT. It encodes CASSLSARLSNQPQHF.

The V and J genes are TRBV13 and TRBJ2-5; TRBD1 is a possible D gene (6 bases). The CDR3 totals 17 residues. Trimming stripped 3 bases from V and 1 base from J, with 18 bases between. CDR1 and CDR2 from the germline V gene are PRHDT and FYEKMQ (reference sequence). CDR3 nucleotides: TGTGCCAGCAGCTTCTTTAAGAGAGGGGGAGTCCAAGAGACCCAGTACTTC. It yields the protein CASSFFKRGGVQETQYF.

With regard to this clone: At the DNA level, this CDR3 is encoded by other sequences in the same sample as well. The V and J genes are TRBV20-1 and TRBJ2-7, with D maybe TRBD1 (5 bases). CDR1 is DFQATT, CDR2 SNEGSKA, per germline (reference sequence). The length of the CDR3 is 11 residues. The ends were cut back, 6 bases at V and 3 bases at J, with 9 bases in the middle. The CDR3 protein is CSAGENYEQYF. The CDR3 DNA reads as TGCAGTGCAGGGGAAAACTACGAGCAGTACTTC.

Of note for this clone: Different DNA sequences within this sample yield the same CDR3. The rearrangement links TRBV19 to TRBJ2-7; D is perhaps TRBD1 (6 bases). The CDR3 totals 13 residues. V shed 8 bases and J shed 0 bases, with 11 bases lying between them. Per germline, CDR1 LNHDA and CDR2 SQIVND (reference sequence). The CDR3 sequence: CASSPDSSYEQYF. CDR3 in DNA: TGTGCCAGTTCACCGGACAGCTCCTACGAGCAGTACTTC.

The chain is built from TRBV30 and TRBJ2-5, with D possibly being TRBD1 (6 bases). V was trimmed by 4 bases and J by 2 bases, leaving 17 bases between them. Germline lookup yields CDR1 GTSNPN and CDR2 SVGIG (reference sequence). The CDR3 covers 15 residues. The CDR3 sequence: CAWKEQGLGQETQYF. As DNA, the CDR3 is TGTGCCTGGAAGGAACAGGGTTTAGGGCAAGAGACCCAGTACTTC.

This clone was detected only a few times. The chain uses TRBV6-5 and TRBJ2-7; maybe TRBD1 (6 bases). Germline V gene data show CDR1 as MNHEY and CDR2 as SVGAGI. The V and J ends lost 4 bases and 6 bases respectively, with 16 bases between them. This CDR3 spans 14 amino acids. The CDR3 coding sequence is TGTGCCAGCAGTTGGCACCAGGGGCGCGGCGAGCAGTACTTC. Translating it yields CASSWHQGRGEQYF.

The rearrangement joins TRBV5-1 to TRBJ2-7, with unresolved D. The germline gives CDR1 SGHRS, CDR2 YFSETQ. V was shortened by 0 bases and J by 3 bases, with 7 bases between the two germline ends. This CDR3 contains 13 residues. The CDR3 DNA is TGCGCCAGCAGCTTGGGGGCCAACTACGAGCAGTACTTC. Translating it yields CASSLGANYEQYF.

V and J are TRBV21-1 and TRBJ1-5. TRBV21-1 has pseudogene status. The CDR3 runs 20 residues. This CDR3 is CASSKVRSGLRFLSNQPQHF. The CDR3 DNA sequence: TGTGCCAGCAGCAAAGTCCGTTCGGGACTAAGATTCCTTAGCAATCAGCCCCAGCATTTT.

This rearrangement joins TRBV4-3 to TRBJ1-2, with D tentatively TRBD1 (5 bases). The ends were cut back, 1 base at V and 10 bases at J, with 13 bases in the middle. Germline CDR1 LGHNA, CDR2 YSLEER. The CDR3 has 13 residues. The CDR3: CASSQGLFGTYTF. Written as DNA, the CDR3 is TGCGCCAGCAGCCAAGGACTATTCGGGACCTACACCTTC.

This clone appeared once. The genes are TRBV7-8 and TRBJ2-1; D gene ambiguous. Germline V CDR1 and CDR2: SGHVS, FQNEAQ. This CDR3 is 13 amino acids long. The V gene lost 3 bases and the J gene lost 4 bases, with 7 bases spanning the gap. CDR3 protein: CASSFGPYNEQFF. Here the CDR3 DNA reads TGTGCCAGCAGCTTCGGACCTTACAATGAGCAGTTCTTC.

This rearrangement joins TRBV6-6 to TRBJ2-7; D tentatively reads TRBD1 or TRBD2 (5 bases each). V gave up 0 bases and J gave up 1 base, with 10 bases separating them. Germline V CDR1 and CDR2: MNHNY, SVGAGI (reference sequence). The CDR3 contains 15 residues. Here the CDR3 reads CASSYSHGASYEQYF. The CDR3 nucleotides are TGTGCCAGCAGTTACTCGCACGGGGCATCCTACGAGCAGTACTTC.

J is TRBJ2-7 and V is TRBV9; D remains unclear. There are 13 residues in the CDR3. V lost 2 bases and J 4 bases, leaving 10 bases between the germline ends. CDR1 is SGDLS and CDR2 is YYNGEE in the germline V gene. In DNA, the CDR3 is TGTGCCAGCAGCGTGAGCGAGCATTACGAGCAGTACTTC. Amino acid sequence: CASSVSEHYEQYF.

This chain uses TRBV13 with TRBJ2-1; 9 bases align to TRBD2. Germline V gene lookup returns CDR1 PRHDT and CDR2 FYEKMQ (reference sequence). This CDR3 contains 16 residues. V lost 5 bases to trimming and J lost 2 bases; unmatched junction nucleotides: 7. The CDR3 coding sequence is TGTGCCAGCAGCGTCCAGACTAGCGGAACCTACAATGAGCAGTTCTTC. Protein product: CASSVQTSGTYNEQFF.

CDR3 DNA: TGTGCCAGCAGCTCACTGTCCGGGAGGGCGTATGGCTACACCTTC. Protein sequence: CASSSLSGRAYGYTF. The chain joins TRBV5-8 to TRBJ1-2; D gene ambiguous. CDR3 length equals 15 residues. Germline CDR1 reads SGHTS; CDR2 reads YDEGEE. Trimming shortened V by 3 bases and J by 5 bases, and 17 bases separated the two germline ends.

This clone was observed a single time. The rearrangement links TRBV7-3 to TRBJ2-5; TRBD2 matches 9 bases. The J segment lost 7 bases and the V segment lost 3 bases, leaving 15 bases of the junction unmatched. Per germline, CDR1 SGHTA and CDR2 FQGTGA. The CDR3 is made up of 17 amino acids. The CDR3 is CASSLTLAGGPGGTQYF. CDR3 nucleotides: TGTGCCAGCAGCTTGACACTCGCGGGAGGGCCCGGGGGGACCCAGTACTTC.

The genes are TRBV7-9 and TRBJ2-1; D remains ambiguous. V was cut by 2 bases and J by 2 bases, with 13 bases left in between. The CDR3 sequence is 16 residues long. Germline V gene lookup returns CDR1 SEHNR and CDR2 FQNEAQ (reference sequence). This CDR3 reads CASSLRDGLAYNEQFF. CDR3 nucleotide sequence: TGTGCCAGCAGCTTAAGGGATGGGCTAGCCTACAATGAGCAGTTCTTC. Full variable domain (outside the CDR3, taken from reference TRBV7-9 and TRBJ2-1): DTGVSQNPRHKITKRGQNVTFRCDPISEHNRLYWYRQTLGQGPEFLTYFQNEAQLEKSRLLSDRFSAERPKGSFSTLEIQRTEQGDSAMYLCASSLRDGLAYNEQFFGPGTRLTVL.

In DNA form, the CDR3 reads TGTGCCAGCAGCTCAAGGGGTGGACTGAACACCGGGGAGCTGTTTTTT. It yields the protein CASSSRGGLNTGELFF. V gene TRBV11-3 combines with J gene TRBJ2-2; D possibly matches TRBD1 or TRBD2 (5 bases each). The CDR3 runs 16 residues. CDR1 and CDR2 from the germline V gene are SGHNT and YENEEA. V dropped 4 bases and J dropped 1 base, with 13 bases sitting between them.